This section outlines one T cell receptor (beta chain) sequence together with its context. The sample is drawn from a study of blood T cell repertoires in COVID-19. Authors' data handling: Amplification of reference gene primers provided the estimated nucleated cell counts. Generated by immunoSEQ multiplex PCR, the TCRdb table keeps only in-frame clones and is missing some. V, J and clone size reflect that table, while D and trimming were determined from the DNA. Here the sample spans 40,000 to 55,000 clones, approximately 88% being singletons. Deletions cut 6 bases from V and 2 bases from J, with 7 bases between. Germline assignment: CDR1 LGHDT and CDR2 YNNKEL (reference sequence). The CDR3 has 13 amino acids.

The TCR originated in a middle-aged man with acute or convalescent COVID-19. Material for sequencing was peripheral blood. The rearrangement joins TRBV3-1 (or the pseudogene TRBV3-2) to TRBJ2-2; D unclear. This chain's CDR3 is CASRSINTGELFF. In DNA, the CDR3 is TGTGCCAGCAGGTCCATTAACACCGGGGAGCTGTTTTTT.